This T cell receptor beta chain was documented in a study of blood T cell repertoires in COVID-19. Study-level information: The United States, Italy and Spain were the sources of the acute and convalescent COVID-19 samples.

As handled by the study authors: The authors estimated nucleated cell counts from reference gene primer amplification. Repertoires were generated with immunoSEQ multiplex PCR, while TCRdb's copy carries only in-frame clones and drops some. The D gene and trimming were derived from the DNA, and the V and J assignments and clone size from that table. The sample holds more than 200,000 clones; roughly nine tenths are singletons and the top ten take approximately 11%. V lost 4 bases, J lost 4 bases, and 19 bases lay in between. The CDR3 runs 16 residues. Germline V gene sequence: CDR1 LNHDA, CDR2 SQIVND (reference sequence). Cohort 3 donors counted as recovered after two negative PCRs, clearance, or resolved symptoms.

This sequence originates from a man aged 30 to 39 who had recovered from COVID-19. Material for sequencing was PBMCs or T cells enriched from blood (not recorded which). The chain combines TRBV19 with TRBJ2-5, with no clear D. The CDR3 DNA reads as TGTGCCAGTAGTAGAGCATTGATTGAGGTTGGAGAGACCCAGTACTTC. Protein product: CASSRALIEVGETQYF.